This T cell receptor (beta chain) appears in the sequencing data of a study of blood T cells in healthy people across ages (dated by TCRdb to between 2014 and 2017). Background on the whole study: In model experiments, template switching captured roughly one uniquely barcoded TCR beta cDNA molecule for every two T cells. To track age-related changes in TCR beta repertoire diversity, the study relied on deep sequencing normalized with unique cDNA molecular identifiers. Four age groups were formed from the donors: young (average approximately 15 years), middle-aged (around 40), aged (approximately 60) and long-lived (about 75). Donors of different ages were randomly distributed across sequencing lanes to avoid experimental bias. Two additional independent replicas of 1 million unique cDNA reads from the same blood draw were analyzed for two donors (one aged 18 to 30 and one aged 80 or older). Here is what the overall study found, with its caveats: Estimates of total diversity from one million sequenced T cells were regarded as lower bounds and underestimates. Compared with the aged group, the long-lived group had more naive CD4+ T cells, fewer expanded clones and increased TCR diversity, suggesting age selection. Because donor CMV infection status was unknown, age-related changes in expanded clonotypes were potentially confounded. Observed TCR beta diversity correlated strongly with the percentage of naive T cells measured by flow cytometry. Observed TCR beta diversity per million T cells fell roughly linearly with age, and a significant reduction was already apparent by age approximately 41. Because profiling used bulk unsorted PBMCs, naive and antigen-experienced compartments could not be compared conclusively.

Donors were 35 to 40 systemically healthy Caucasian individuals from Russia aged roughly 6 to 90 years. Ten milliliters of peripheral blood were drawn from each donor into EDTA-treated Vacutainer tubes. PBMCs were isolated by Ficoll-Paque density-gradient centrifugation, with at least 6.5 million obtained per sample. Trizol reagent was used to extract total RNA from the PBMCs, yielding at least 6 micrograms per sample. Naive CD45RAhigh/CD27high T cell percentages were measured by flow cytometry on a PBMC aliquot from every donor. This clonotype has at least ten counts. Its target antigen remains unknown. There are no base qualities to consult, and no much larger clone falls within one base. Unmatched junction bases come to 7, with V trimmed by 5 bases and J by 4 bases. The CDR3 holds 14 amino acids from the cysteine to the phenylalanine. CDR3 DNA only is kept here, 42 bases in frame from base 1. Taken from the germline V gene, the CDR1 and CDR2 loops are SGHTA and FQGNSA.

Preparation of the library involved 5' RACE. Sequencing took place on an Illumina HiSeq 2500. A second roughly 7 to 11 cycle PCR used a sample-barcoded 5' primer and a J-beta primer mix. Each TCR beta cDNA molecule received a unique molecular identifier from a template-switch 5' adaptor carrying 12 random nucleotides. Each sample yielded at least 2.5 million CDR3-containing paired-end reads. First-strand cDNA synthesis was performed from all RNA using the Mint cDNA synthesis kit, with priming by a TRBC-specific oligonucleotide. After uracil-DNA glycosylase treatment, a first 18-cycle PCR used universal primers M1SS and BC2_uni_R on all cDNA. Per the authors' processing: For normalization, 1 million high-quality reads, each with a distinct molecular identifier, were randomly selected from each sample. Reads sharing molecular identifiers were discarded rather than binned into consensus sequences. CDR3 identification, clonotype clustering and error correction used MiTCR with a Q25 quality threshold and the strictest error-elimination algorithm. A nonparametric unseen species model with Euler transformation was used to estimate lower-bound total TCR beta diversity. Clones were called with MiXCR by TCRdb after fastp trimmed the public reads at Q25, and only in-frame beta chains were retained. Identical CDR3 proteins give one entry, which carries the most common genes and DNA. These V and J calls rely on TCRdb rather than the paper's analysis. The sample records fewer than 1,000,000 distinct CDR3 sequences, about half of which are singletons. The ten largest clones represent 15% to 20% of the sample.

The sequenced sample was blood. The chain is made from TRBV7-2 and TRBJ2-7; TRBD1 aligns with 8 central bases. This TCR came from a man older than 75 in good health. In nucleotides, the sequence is TGTGCCAGCAGCCACGACAGGGGACCTTACGAGCAGTACTTC. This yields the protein CASSHDRGPYEQYF.